Given below is one TCR beta chain in context. Generated by immunoSEQ multiplex PCR, the TCRdb table keeps only in-frame clones and is missing some. The sample has 1,500,000 or so clones, over 95% seen once. Trimming shortened V by 8 bases and J by 9 bases, and 23 bases separated the two germline ends. The CDR3 has 15 amino acids. Germline V gene sequence: CDR1 MNHEY, CDR2 SMNVEV (reference sequence). This sample was included in a study of shared clonotypes between healthy human individuals. Across the whole study: Sampling drew on donors who were a couple of women and three men aged 18 to 49.

The chain employs TRBV27 and TRBJ2-1; D ambiguous. This TCR came from a man aged 25-40 years in good health. Sequenced sample: naive CD4+ T cells sorted from blood. Subset meaning: CD45RA+ positively selected. As DNA, the CDR3 is TGTGCCAGCTCAAGGACCCACGGCCAACTCACTGAGCAGTTCTTC. This codes for CASSRTHGQLTEQFF.